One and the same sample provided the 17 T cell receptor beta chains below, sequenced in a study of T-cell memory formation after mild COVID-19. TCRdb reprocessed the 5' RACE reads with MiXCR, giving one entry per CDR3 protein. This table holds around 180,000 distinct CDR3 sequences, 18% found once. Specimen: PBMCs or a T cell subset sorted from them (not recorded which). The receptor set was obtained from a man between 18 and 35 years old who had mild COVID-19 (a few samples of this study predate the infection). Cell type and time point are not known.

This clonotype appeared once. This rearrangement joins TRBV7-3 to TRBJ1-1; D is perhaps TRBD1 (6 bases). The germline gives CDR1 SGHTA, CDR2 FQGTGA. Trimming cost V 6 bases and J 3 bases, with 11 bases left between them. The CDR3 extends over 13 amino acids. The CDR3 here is CASRQQGDTEAFF. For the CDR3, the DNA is TGTGCCAGCAGACAACAGGGCGACACTGAAGCTTTCTTT.

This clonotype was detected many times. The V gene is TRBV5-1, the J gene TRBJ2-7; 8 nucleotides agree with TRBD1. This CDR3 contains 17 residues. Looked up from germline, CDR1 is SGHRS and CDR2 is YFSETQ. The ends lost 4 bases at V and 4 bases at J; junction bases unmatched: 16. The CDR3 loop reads CASSMQGATTGIYEQYF. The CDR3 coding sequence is TGCGCCAGCAGCATGCAGGGGGCTACAACGGGGATATACGAGCAGTACTTC. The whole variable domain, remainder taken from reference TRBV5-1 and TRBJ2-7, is KAGVTQTPRYLIKTRGQQVTLSCSPISGHRSVSWYQQTPGQGLQFLFEYFSETQRNKGNFPGRFSGRQFSNSRSEMNVSTLELGDSALYLCASSMQGATTGIYEQYFGPGTRLTVT.

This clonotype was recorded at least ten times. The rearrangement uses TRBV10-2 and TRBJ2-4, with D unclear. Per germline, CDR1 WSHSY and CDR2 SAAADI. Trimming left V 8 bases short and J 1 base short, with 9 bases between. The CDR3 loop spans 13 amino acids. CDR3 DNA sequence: TGCGCCAGCCGGGTGGGGGCCAAAAACATTCAGTACTTC. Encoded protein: CASRVGAKNIQYF.

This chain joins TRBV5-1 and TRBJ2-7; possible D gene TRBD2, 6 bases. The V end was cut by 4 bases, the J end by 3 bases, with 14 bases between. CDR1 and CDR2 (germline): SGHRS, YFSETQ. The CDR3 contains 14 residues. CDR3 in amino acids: CASSPVQGGYEQYV. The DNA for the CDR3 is TGCGCCAGCAGCCCAGTCCAGGGAGGCTACGAGCAGTACGTC.

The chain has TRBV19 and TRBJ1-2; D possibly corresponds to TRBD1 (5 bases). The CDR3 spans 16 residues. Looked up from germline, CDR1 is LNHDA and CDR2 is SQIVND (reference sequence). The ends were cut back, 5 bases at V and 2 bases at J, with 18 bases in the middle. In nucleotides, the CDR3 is TGTGCCAGTAGTCGATGGGACGCGCTTGGGAACTATGGCTACACCTTC. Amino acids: CASSRWDALGNYGYTF.

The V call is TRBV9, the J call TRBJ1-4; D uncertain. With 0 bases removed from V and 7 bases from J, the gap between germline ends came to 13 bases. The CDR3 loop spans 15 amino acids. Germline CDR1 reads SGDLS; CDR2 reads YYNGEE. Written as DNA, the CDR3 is TGTGCCAGCAGCGTAGGTACGGCAGAAGTTGAAAAACTGTTTTTT. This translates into CASSVGTAEVEKLFF.

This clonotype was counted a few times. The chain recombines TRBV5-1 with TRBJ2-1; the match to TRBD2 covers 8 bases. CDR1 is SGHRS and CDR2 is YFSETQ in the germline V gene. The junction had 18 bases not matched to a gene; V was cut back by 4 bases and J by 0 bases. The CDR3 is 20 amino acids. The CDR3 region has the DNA TGCGCCAGCAGCCCCCGGGGGAGCGGGGGATTTACGAGCTCCTACAATGAGCAGTTCTTC. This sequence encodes CASSPRGSGGFTSSYNEQFF. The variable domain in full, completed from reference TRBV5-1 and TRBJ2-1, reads KAGVTQTPRYLIKTRGQQVTLSCSPISGHRSVSWYQQTPGQGLQFLFEYFSETQRNKGNFPGRFSGRQFSNSRSEMNVSTLELGDSALYLCASSPRGSGGFTSSYNEQFFGPGTRLTVL.

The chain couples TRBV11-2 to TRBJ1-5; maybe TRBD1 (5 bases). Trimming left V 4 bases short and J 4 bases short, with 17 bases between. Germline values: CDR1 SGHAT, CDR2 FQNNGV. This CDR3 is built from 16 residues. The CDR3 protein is CASSSSSGTANQPQHF. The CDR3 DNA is TGTGCCAGCAGCTCCTCTTCCGGGACGGCGAATCAGCCCCAGCATTTT.

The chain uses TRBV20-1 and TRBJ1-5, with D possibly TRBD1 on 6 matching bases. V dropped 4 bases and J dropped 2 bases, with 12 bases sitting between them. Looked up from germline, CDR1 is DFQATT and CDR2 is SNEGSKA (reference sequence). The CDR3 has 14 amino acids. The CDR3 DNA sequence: TGCAGTGCTATCGCAGGGGATGGCAATCAGCCCCAGCATTTT. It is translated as CSAIAGDGNQPQHF.

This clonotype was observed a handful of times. This CDR3 reads CASSLPGGAREQFF. For the CDR3, the DNA is TGTGCCAGCAGCTTGCCAGGGGGGGCACGTGAGCAGTTCTTC. The chain couples TRBV11-2 to TRBJ2-1, with D tentatively TRBD1 or TRBD2 (7 bases each). Germline CDR1 SGHAT, CDR2 FQNNGV. Between the trimmed V and J ends, which lost 3 bases and 9 bases, there was a span of 15 bases. There are 14 residues in the CDR3.

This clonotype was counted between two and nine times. CDR3 in amino acids: CASRTTGTGTYPQHF. The CDR3 DNA sequence: TGTGCCAGCAGAACAACCGGGACAGGGACTTACCCCCAGCATTTT. The chain employs TRBV2 and TRBJ1-5; TRBD1 aligns across 9 bases. The ends lost 6 bases at V and 10 bases at J; junction bases unmatched: 13. The germline gives CDR1 SNHLY, CDR2 FYNNEI. The CDR3 contains 15 residues. Using reference TRBV2 and TRBJ1-5 for the parts outside the CDR3, the full variable domain is EPEVTQTPSHQVTQMGQEVILRCVPISNHLYFYWYRQILGQKVEFLVSFYNNEISEKSEIFDDQFSVERPDGSNFTLKIRSTKLEDSAMYFCASRTTGTGTYPQHFGDGTRLSIL.

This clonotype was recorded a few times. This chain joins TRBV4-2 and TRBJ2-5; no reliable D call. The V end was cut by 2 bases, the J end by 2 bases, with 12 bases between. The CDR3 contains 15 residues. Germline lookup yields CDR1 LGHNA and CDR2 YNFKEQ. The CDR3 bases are TGTGCCAGCAGCCAACGGTTAGGGCCGCAAGAGACCCAGTACTTC. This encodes CASSQRLGPQETQYF.

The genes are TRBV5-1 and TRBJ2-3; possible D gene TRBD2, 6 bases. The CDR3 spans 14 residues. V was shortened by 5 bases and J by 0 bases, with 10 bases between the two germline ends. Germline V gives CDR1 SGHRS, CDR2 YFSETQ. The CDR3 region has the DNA TGCGCCAGCAGGGGCGGGACTAGCACAGATACGCAGTATTTT. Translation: CASRGGTSTDTQYF.

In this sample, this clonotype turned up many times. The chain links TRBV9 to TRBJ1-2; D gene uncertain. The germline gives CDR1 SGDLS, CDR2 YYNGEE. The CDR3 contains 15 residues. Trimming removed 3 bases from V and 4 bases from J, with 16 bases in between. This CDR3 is CASSETPDPSYGYTF. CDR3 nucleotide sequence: TGTGCCAGCAGCGAAACCCCGGACCCTTCCTATGGCTACACCTTC.

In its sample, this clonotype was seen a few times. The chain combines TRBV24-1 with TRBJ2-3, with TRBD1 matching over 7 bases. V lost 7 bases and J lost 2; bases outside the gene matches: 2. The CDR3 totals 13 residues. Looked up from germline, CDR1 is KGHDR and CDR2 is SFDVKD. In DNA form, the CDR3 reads TGTGCCACCAGACAGGGGCCCACAGATACGCAGTATTTT. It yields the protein CATRQGPTDTQYF.

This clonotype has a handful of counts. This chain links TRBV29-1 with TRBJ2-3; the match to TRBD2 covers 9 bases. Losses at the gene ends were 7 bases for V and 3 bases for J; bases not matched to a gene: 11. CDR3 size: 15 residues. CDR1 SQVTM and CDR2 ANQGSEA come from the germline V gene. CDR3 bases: TGCAGCGCATCCCCGACTAGCGGATTTACAGATACGCAGTATTTT. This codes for CSASPTSGFTDTQYF.

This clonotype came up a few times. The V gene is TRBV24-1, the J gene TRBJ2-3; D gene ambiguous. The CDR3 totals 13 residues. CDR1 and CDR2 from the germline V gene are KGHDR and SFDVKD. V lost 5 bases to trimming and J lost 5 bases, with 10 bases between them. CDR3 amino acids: CATSGKGRDTQYF. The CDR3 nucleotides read TGTGCCACCAGTGGGAAGGGCAGAGATACGCAGTATTTT.